This T cell receptor (beta chain) was captured by sequencing in a study of blood T cell repertoires in COVID-19. For the study at large: The United States, Italy and Spain provided the acute and convalescent COVID-19 samples. T cells, B-cell-depleted T cells, or PBMCs supplied cDNA or gDNA.

Original handling: Estimated nucleated cell counts came from reference gene primer amplification. Assay used: immunoSEQ multiplex PCR; TCRdb lists only in-frame clones, some missing. Clone size and the V and J calls come from that table; the DNA yielded D and trimming. Of about 140,000 clones listed, about four fifths are singletons. CDR1 and CDR2 from the germline V gene are SGDLS and YYNGEE. V was shortened by 0 bases and J by 5 bases, with 9 bases between the two germline ends. The CDR3 has 14 residues. V and J are TRBV9 and TRBJ2-1; possibly TRBD2 for D (6 bases). The source of this sequence is a man in his sixties or seventies who had recovered from COVID-19. Sequences were obtained from peripheral blood. Here the CDR3 reads CASSVGIADNEQFF. In DNA, the CDR3 is TGTGCCAGCAGCGTAGGAATAGCGGACAATGAGCAGTTCTTC.